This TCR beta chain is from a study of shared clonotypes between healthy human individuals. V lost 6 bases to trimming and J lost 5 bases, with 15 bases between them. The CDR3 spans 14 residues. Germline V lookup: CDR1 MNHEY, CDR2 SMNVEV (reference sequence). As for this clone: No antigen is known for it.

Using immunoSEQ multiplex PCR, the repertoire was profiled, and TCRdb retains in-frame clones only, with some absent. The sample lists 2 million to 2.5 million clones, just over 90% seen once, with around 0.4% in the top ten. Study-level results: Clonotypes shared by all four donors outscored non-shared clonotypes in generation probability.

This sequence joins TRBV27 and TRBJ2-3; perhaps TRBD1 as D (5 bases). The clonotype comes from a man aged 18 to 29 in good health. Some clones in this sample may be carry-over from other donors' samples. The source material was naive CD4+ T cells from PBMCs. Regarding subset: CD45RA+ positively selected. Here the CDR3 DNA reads TGTGCCAGCAGCTATGTCAGGGTAGGAGATACGCAGTATTTT. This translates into CASSYVRVGDTQYF.